Described below is a single T cell receptor (beta chain) sequence and its context. As originally analysed: Reference gene primer amplification in the assay estimated nucleated cell counts. The table came from immunoSEQ multiplex PCR; TCRdb's copy has only in-frame clones and leaves some out. V and J calls and clone size are copied from that table; D and trimming were computed from the DNA. The sample carries around 200,000 clones, approximately 84% recorded once. The germline CDR1 and CDR2 sequences are MNHEY and SVGAGI. Trimming removed 5 bases from V and 4 bases from J, with 13 bases in between. The CDR3 totals 14 residues. These data belong to a study of blood T cell repertoires in COVID-19.

This chain uses TRBV6-5 with TRBJ2-3, with D possibly matching TRBD1 (5 bases). This receptor was identified in a man between 40 and 49 years old with active or convalescent COVID-19. The sequenced sample was peripheral blood. CDR3 nucleotide sequence: TGTGCCAGCAGTACCCAGGGTTCTGCAGATACGCAGTATTTT. Translation gives CASSTQGSADTQYF.